This entry lists 13 T cell receptor beta chains sequenced from one sample in a study of shared clonotypes between healthy human individuals. The method was immunoSEQ multiplex PCR; TCRdb's version includes in-frame clones alone and lacks a portion of them. The sample holds 800,000 to 1,200,000 clones; roughly 74% are singletons and the top ten take more than 0.5%. The sample was memory CD4+ T cells from PBMCs. Specified subset: CD45RA-negative fraction. The source is a man aged 18-30 years in good health. Some clones in this sample may be carry-over from other donors' samples.

V usage is TRBV4-2 and J usage is TRBJ1-2; D is possibly TRBD1 (5 bases). CDR3 length: 17 residues. Per germline, CDR1 LGHNA and CDR2 YNFKEQ. V was cut by 0 bases and J by 1 base, with 15 bases left in between. The CDR3 region has the DNA TGTGCCAGCAGCCAAGATTTCCCTGGGGCGAATAACTATGGCTACACCTTC. Translating it yields CASSQDFPGANNYGYTF.

The chain couples TRBV27 to TRBJ2-4; possibly TRBD1 for D (5 bases). The CDR3 extends over 15 amino acids. Per germline, CDR1 MNHEY and CDR2 SMNVEV (reference sequence). Trimming took 6 bases from V and 0 from J, leaving 12 bases between them. CDR3 in DNA: TGTGCCAGCAGGATGGACAAATTAGCCAAAAACATTCAGTACTTC. Its translation: CASRMDKLAKNIQYF.

The chain recombines TRBV7-3 with TRBJ1-5; D ambiguous. This CDR3 has 13 amino acids. Trimming stripped 0 bases from V and 6 bases from J, with 6 bases between. Germline V lookup: CDR1 SGHTA, CDR2 FQGTGA. The CDR3 DNA follows: TGTGCCAGCAGCTTAACGCCCCGTCAGCCCCAGCATTTT. Translating gives CASSLTPRQPQHF. The entire variable domain, with the rest obtained from reference TRBV7-3 and TRBJ1-5, is as follows: GAGVSQTPSNKVTEKGKYVELRCDPISGHTALYWYRQSLGQGPEFLIYFQGTGAADDSGLPNDRFFAVRPEGSVSTLKIQRTERGDSAVYLCASSLTPRQPQHFGDGTRLSIL.

The genes are TRBV6-6 and TRBJ2-6; 9 bases line up with TRBD1. V was clipped by 5 bases and J by 2 bases; unmatched bases: 4. The germline CDR1 and CDR2 sequences are MNHNY and SVGAGI (reference sequence). This CDR3 has 16 amino acids. The CDR3 DNA is TGTGCCAGCAGTCGGAACAGGGGGCCTGGGGCCAACGTCCTGACTTTC. Translating gives CASSRNRGPGANVLTF.

In its sample, this clone was seen a few times. This sequence joins TRBV18 and TRBJ1-1; 8 positions match TRBD1. Germline-derived CDR1 and CDR2 are KGHSH and LQKENI. V lost 1 base and J lost 4; bases outside the gene matches: 5. The CDR3 spans 15 residues. Written as DNA, the CDR3 is TGTGCCAGCTCACCACTTGGTACAGGGGGCACTGAAGCTTTCTTT. Translated, it gives CASSPLGTGGTEAFF.

The chain is built from TRBV9 and TRBJ1-2; TRBD1 might be the D (5 bases). In germline, CDR1 is SGDLS, CDR2 YYNGEE. This CDR3 spans 13 amino acids. V dropped 4 bases and J dropped 8 bases, with 15 bases sitting between them. The CDR3 DNA reads as TGTGCCAGCAGCTCAGTCGGGGGATGGGGCTACACCTTC. The encoded protein is CASSSVGGWGYTF.

The V call is TRBV29-1, the J call TRBJ2-5; 8 bases are shared with TRBD2. Germline V gene lookup returns CDR1 SQVTM and CDR2 ANQGSEA. The CDR3 spans 13 residues. V gave up 3 bases and J gave up 6 bases; unmatched junction bases: 6. The CDR3 sequence is CSVDISSGKTQYF. In DNA, the CDR3 is TGCAGCGTTGATATCAGTAGCGGGAAGACCCAGTACTTC. Complete variable domain (other parts from reference TRBV29-1 and TRBJ2-5): SAVISQKPSRDICQRGTSLTIQCQVDSQVTMMFWYRQQPGQSLTLIATANQGSEATYESGFVIDKFPISRPNLTFSTLTVSNMSPEDSSIYLCSVDISSGKTQYFGPGTRLLVL.

The CDR3 DNA reads as TGTGCCAGCAGCTTGGCTGGGGTACAGGGCTACACCTTC. Its translation is CASSLAGVQGYTF. This sequence joins TRBV5-4 and TRBJ1-2; the D is unclear. The CDR3 runs 13 residues. Trimming removed 0 bases at V and 8 bases at J, with 11 bases between. CDR1 is SGHNT and CDR2 is YYREEE in the germline V gene (reference sequence).

The chain is built from TRBV7-2 and TRBJ2-7; D remains unclear. CDR3 length: 14 residues. The germline V gene has CDR1 SGHTA and CDR2 FQGNSA. Trimming shortened V by 5 bases and J by 0 bases, and 11 bases separated the two germline ends. The CDR3 here is CASSQDPSSYEQYF. CDR3 nucleotide sequence: TGTGCCAGCAGCCAGGACCCGAGCTCCTACGAGCAGTACTTC.

Regarding this clone: One end of the junction does not line up with germline, which may come from a read error. V is TRBV5-6 and J is TRBJ2-7; D tentatively fits TRBD1 or TRBD2 (5 bases each). The CDR3 length is 12 residues. Per the germline V gene, CDR1 is SGHDT and CDR2 is YYEEEE. In DNA, the CDR3 is TGTGCCAGCAGTGCCGACAGCTACGGGGCTAACTTC. This sequence encodes CASSADSYGANF.

DNA of the CDR3: TGTGCCAGCAGCGTAGCACAGCTGAACACTGAAGCTTTCTTT. It is translated as CASSVAQLNTEAFF. This chain links TRBV9 with TRBJ1-1; D gene unclear. This CDR3 region has 14 residues. Trimming removed 0 bases from V and 0 bases from J, with 6 bases in between. Per the germline V gene, CDR1 is SGDLS and CDR2 is YYNGEE.

This chain links TRBV19 with TRBJ2-6; TRBD1 is a possible D gene (6 bases). The germline gives CDR1 LNHDA, CDR2 SQIVND (reference sequence). The CDR3 loop spans 17 amino acids. V lost 7 bases and J lost 0, with 16 bases in between. Here the CDR3 DNA reads TGTGCCAGTACTCCAGGACAGTTAGGCTCTGGGGCCAACGTCCTGACTTTC. It is translated as CASTPGQLGSGANVLTF.

This chain connects TRBV9 to TRBJ2-3; possibly TRBD1 for D (7 bases). Germline CDR1 reads SGDLS; CDR2 reads YYNGEE. The CDR3 contains 15 residues. V was cut by 1 base and J by 4 bases, with 13 bases left in between. The CDR3 protein is CASSVRGTAADTQYF. The DNA of the CDR3 is TGTGCCAGCAGCGTACGCGGGACAGCTGCAGATACGCAGTATTTT. The variable domain in full, with the rest retrieved from reference TRBV9 and TRBJ2-3, is DSGVTQTPKHLITATGQRVTLRCSPRSGDLSVYWYQQSLDQGLQFLIQYYNGEERAKGNILERFSAQQFPDLHSELNLSSLELGDSALYFCASSVRGTAADTQYFGPGTRLTVL.